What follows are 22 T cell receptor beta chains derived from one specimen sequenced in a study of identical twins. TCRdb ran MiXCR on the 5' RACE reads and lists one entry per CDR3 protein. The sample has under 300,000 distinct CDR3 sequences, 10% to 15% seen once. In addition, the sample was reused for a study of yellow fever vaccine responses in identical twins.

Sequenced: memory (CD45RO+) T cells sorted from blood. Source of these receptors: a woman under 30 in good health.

CDR3 amino acids: CAWSRTGSDTQYF. In DNA, the CDR3 is TGTGCCTGGAGTCGGACAGGATCAGATACGCAGTATTTT. The rearrangement links TRBV30 to TRBJ2-3; TRBD1 matches at 7 bases. Germline-derived CDR1 and CDR2 are GTSNPN and SVGIG (reference sequence). The CDR3 covers 13 residues. The trim removed 2 bases at V and 4 bases at J, leaving 3 bases unmatched.

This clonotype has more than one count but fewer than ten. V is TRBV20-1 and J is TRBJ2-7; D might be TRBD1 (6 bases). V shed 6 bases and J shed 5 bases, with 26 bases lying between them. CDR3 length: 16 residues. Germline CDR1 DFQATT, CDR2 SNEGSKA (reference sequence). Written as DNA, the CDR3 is TGCAGTGCCCCACCCCTTGCCCGACAGGTTACTAACGAGCAGTACTTC. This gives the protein CSAPPLARQVTNEQYF.

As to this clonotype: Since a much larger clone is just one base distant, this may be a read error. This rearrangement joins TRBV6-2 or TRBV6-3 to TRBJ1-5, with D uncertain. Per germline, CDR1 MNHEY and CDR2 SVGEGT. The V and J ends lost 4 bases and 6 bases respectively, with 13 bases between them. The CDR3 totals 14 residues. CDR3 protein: CASSCRWGGQPQHF. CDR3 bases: TGTGCCAGCAGTTGCAGGTGGGGAGGTCAGCCCCAGCATTTT.

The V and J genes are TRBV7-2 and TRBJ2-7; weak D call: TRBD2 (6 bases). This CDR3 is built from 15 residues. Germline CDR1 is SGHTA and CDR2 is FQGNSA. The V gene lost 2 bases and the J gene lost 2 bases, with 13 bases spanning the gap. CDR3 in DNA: TGTGCCAGCAGCTTACCCCGGGGGATTACCTACGAGCAGTACTTC. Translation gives CASSLPRGITYEQYF.

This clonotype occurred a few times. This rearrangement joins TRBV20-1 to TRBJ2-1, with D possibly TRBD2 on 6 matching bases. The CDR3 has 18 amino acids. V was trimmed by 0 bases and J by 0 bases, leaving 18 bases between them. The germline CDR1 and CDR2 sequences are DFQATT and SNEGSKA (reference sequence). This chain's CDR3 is CSARDEGLDFSSYNEQFF. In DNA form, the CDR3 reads TGCAGTGCTAGAGATGAGGGACTGGACTTCAGCTCCTACAATGAGCAGTTCTTC.

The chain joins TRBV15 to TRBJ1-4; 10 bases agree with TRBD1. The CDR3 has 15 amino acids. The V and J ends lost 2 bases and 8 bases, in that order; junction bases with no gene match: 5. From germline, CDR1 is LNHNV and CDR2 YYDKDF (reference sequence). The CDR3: CATSRWGQGQEKLFF. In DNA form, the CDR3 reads TGTGCCACCAGCAGATGGGGACAGGGGCAAGAAAAACTGTTTTTT.

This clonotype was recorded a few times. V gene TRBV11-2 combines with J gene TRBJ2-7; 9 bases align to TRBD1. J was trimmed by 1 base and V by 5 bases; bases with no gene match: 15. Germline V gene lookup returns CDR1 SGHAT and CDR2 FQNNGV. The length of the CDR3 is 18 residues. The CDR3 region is CASSLIPPRDRGSYEQYF. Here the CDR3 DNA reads TGTGCCAGCAGCCTAATACCTCCCCGAGACAGGGGGTCCTACGAGCAGTACTTC.

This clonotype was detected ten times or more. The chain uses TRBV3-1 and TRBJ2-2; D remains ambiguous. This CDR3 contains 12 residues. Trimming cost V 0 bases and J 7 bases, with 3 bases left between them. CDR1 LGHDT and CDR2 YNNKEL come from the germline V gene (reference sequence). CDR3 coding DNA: TGTGCCAGCAGCCAAGATTTCGGGGAGCTGTTTTTT. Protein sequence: CASSQDFGELFF. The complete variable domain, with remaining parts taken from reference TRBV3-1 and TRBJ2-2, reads DTAVSQTPKYLVTQMGNDKSIKCEQNLGHDTMYWYKQDSKKFLKIMFSYNNKELIINETVPNRFSPKSPDKAHLNLHINSLELGDSAVYFCASSQDFGELFFGEGSRLTVL.

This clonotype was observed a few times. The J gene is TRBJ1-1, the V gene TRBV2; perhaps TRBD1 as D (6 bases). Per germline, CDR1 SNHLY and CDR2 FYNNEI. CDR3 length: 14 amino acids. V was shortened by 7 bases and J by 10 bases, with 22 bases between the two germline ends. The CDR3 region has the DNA TGTGCCAGCACTCAAGAGGGGGGTGAATCTAGAGCTTTCTTT. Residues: CASTQEGGESRAFF.

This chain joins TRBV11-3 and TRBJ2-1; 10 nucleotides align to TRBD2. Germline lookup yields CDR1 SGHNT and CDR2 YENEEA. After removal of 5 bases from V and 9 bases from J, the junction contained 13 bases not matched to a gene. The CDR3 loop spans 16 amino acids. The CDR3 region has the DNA TGTGCCAGCAGCCCCCGGGGTAGCGGGGGGATCGGTGAGCAGTTCTTC. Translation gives CASSPRGSGGIGEQFF.

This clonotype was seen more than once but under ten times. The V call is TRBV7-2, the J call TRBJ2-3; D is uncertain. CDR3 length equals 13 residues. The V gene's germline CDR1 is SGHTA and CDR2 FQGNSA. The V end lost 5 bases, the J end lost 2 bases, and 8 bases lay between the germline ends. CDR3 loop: CASSLIHTDTQYF. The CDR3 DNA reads TGTGCCAGCAGCCTAATACACACAGATACGCAGTATTTT.

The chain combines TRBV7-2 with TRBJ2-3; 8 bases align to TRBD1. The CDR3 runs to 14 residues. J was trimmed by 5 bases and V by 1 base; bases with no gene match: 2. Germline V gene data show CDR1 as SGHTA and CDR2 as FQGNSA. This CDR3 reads CASSLGQGRDTQYF. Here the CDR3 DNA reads TGTGCCAGCAGCTTAGGACAGGGGAGAGATACGCAGTATTTT.

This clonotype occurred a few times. The CDR3 region is CASSPSLKTSGSRDEQFF. CDR3 in DNA: TGTGCCAGCAGCCCGAGCCTCAAGACTAGCGGGAGTCGTGATGAGCAGTTCTTC. This chain connects TRBV14 to TRBJ2-1, with TRBD2 matching 12 bases. In germline, CDR1 is SGHDN, CDR2 FVKESK. CDR3 length equals 18 residues. V lost 4 bases, J lost 8 bases, and 15 bases stayed unmatched. The full variable domain, its missing parts supplied by reference TRBV14 and TRBJ2-1, is EAGVTQFPSHSVIEKGQTVTLRCDPISGHDNLYWYRRVMGKEIKFLLHFVKESKQDESGMPNNRFLAERTGGTYSTLKVQPAELEDSGVYFCASSPSLKTSGSRDEQFFGPGTRLTVL.

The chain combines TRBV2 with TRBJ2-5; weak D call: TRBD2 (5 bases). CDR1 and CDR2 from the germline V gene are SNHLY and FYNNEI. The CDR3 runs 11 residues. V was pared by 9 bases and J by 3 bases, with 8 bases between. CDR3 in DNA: TGTGCCAGGATGACTAAAGAGACCCAGTACTTC. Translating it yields CARMTKETQYF.

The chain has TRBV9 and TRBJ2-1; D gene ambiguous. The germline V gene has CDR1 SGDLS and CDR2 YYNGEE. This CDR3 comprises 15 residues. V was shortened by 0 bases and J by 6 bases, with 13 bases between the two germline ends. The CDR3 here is CASSVALGSFNEQFF. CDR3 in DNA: TGTGCCAGCAGCGTAGCTTTGGGGTCATTCAATGAGCAGTTCTTC.

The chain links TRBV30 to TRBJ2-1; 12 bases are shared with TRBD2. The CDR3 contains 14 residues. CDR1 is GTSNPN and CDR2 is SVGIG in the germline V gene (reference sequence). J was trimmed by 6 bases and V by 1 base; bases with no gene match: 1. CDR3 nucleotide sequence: TGTGCCTGGAGTGGGACTAGCGGGACCAATGAGCAGTTCTTC. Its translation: CAWSGTSGTNEQFF.

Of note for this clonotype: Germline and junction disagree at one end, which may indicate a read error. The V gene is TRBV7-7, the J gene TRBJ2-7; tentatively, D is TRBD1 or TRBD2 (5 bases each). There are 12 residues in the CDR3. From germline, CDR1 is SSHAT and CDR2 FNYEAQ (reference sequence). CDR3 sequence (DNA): TGTGCTAGCAGCTTAAATGGGGGCGAGCAGTACTTC. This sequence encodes CASSLNGGEQYF.

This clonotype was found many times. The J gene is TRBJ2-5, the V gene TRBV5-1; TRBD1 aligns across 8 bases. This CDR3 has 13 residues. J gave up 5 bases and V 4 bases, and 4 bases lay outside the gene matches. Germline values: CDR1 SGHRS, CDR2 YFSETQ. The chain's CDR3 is CASSLDRVETQYF. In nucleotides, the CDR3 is TGCGCCAGCAGCCTGGACAGGGTGGAGACCCAGTACTTC.

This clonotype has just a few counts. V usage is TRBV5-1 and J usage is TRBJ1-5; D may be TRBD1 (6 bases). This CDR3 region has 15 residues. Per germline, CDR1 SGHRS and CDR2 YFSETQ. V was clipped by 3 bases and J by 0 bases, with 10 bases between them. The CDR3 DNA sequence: TGCGCCAGCAGCTCAACAGGGACTAGCAATCAGCCCCAGCATTTT. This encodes CASSSTGTSNQPQHF.

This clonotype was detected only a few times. The CDR3 DNA reads as TGCAGCCTTAACGACTGGGCGGAGACCCAGTACTTC. Its protein product is CSLNDWAETQYF. The chain recombines TRBV20-1 with TRBJ2-5; D is undetermined. Germline lookup yields CDR1 DFQATT and CDR2 SNEGSKA (reference sequence). CDR3 length: 12 residues.

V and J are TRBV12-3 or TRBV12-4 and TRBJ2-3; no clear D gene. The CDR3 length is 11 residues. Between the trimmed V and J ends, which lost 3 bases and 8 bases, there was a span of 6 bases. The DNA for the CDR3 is TGTGCCAGCAGTTTTAGTAGTACGCAGTATTTT. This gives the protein CASSFSSTQYF.

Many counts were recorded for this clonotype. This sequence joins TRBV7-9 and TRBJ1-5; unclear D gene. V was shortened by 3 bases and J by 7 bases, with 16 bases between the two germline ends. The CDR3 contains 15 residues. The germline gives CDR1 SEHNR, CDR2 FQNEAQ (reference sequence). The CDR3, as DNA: TGTGCCAGCAGCTTGGGTGGTGAGGGAGGACAGCCCCAGCATTTT. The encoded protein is CASSLGGEGGQPQHF.